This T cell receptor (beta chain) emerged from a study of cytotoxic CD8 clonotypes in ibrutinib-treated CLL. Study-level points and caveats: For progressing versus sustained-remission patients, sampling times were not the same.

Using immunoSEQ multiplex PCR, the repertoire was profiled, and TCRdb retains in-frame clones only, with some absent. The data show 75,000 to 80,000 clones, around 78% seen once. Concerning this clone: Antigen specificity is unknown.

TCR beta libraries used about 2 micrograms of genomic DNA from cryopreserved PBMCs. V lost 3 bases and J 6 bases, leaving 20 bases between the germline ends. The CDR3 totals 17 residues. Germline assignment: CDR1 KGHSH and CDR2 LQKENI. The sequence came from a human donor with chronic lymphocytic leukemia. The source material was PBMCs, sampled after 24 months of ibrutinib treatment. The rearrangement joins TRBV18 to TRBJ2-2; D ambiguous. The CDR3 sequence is CASSPIQGPVRPGELFF. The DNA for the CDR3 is TGTGCCAGCTCACCGATTCAAGGGCCGGTCAGACCCGGGGAGCTGTTTTTT.